This TCR beta chain came from a study of blood T cells in healthy people across ages. Trimming stripped 7 bases from V and 4 bases from J, with 24 bases between. The length of the CDR3 is 17 residues. Germline CDR1 and CDR2: MDHEN and SYDVKM. The use of a sample-barcoded 5' primer and a J-beta primer mix characterized a second PCR of roughly 7 to 11 cycles. TCRdb re-analysed the 5' RACE reads in MiXCR, keeping a single row per CDR3 protein. Among around 800,000 distinct CDR3 sequences listed, 35% to 60% were seen once. The sequencing sample was made of blood. The rearrangement links TRBV28 to TRBJ2-3; D possibly matches TRBD1 or TRBD2 (7 bases each). This receptor was identified in a man at least 80 years old in good health. CDR3 nucleotides: TGTGCCAGCATCCAGGGGGTTAGGCGCGGGAGCCCAGATACGCAGTATTTT. Protein sequence: CASIQGVRRGSPDTQYF.